This entry concerns a single T cell receptor beta chain. Antigen: not known. The sample originates from a study of T cell responses to AZD1222 COVID-19 vaccine. Study outcomes and limitations: Without day 14 samples, only post-peak T cell repertoires were studied. Following two doses of AZD1222, Spike-specific TCR breadth and depth rose. A mostly white British donor set with more females was recruited, and clonal diversity was possibly underestimated.

Clones were sequenced by immunoSEQ multiplex PCR, and TCRdb holds only the in-frame ones, with some missing. The data show approximately 150,000 clones, about 91% seen once. The CDR3 contains 18 residues. The source was peripheral blood, collected on day 0 of MenACWY control vaccination. J is TRBJ1-4 and V is TRBV21-1; the D call in the table, TRBD1, was not verified against the DNA. TRBV21-1 is designated a pseudogene. This TCR derives from an adult in good health. For the CDR3, the DNA is TGTGCCAGCACCGGGACAGGGGAGGTCCGACCGTGGACTGAAAAACTGTTTTTT. Protein product: CASTGTGEVRPWTEKLFF.